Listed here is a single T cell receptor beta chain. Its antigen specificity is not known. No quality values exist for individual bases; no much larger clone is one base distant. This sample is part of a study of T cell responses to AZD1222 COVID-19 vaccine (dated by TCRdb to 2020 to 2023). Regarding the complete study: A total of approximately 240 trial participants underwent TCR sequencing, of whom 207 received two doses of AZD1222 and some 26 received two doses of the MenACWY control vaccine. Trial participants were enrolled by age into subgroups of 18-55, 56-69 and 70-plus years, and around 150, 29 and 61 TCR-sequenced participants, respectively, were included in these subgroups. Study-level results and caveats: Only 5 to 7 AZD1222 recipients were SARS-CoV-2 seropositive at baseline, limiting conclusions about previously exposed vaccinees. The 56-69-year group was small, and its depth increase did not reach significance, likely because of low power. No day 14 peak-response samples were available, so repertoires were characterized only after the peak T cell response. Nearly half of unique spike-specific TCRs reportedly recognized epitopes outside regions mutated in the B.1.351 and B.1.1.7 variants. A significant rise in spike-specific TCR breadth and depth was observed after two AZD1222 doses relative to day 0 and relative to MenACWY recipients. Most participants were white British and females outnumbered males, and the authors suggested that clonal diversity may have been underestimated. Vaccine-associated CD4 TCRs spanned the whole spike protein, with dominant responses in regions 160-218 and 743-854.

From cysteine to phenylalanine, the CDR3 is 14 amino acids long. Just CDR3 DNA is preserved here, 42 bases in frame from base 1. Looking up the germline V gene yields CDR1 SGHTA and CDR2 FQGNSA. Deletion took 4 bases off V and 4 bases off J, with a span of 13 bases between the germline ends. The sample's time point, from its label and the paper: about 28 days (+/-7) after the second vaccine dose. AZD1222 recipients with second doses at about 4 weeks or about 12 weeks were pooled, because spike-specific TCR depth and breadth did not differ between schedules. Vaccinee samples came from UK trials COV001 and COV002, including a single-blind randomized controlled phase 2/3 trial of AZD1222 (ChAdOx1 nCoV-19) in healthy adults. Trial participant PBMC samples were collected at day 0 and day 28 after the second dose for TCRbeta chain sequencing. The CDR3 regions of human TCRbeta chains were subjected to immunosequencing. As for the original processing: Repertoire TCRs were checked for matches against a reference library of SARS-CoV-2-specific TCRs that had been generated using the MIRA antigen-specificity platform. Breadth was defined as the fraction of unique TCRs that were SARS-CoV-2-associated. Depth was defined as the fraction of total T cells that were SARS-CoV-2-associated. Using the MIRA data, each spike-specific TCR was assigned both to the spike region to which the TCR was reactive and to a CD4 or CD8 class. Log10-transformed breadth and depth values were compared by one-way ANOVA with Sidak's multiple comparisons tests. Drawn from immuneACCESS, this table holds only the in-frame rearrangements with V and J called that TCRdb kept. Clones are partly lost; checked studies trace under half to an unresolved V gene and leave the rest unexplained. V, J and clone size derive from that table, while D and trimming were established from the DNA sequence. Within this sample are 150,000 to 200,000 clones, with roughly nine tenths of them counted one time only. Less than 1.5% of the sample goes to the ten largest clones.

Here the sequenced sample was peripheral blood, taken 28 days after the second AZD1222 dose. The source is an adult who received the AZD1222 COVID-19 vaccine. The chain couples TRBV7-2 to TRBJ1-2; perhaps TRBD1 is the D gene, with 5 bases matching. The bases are TGTGCCAGCAGCTCCGGGGCGGGGTTCTATGGCTACACCTTC. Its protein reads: CASSSGAGFYGYTF.